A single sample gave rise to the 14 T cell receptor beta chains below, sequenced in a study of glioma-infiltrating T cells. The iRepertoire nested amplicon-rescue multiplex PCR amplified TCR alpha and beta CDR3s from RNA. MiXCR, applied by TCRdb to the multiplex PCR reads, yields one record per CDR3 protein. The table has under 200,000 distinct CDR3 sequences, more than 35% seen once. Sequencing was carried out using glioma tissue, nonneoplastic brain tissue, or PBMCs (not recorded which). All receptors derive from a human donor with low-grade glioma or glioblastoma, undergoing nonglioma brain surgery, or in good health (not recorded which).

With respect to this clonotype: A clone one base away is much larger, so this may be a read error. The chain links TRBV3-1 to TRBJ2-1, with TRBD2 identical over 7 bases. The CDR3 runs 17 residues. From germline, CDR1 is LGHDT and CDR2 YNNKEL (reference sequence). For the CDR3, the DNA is TGTGCCAGCAGCCAAGATCGTTATAGCGGGTGGAGCAATGAGAAGTTCTTC. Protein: CASSQDRYSGWSNEKFF.

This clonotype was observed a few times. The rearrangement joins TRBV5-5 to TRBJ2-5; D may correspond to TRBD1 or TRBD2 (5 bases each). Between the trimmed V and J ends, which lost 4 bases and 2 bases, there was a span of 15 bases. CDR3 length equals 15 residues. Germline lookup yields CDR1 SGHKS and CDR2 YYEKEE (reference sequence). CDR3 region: CASSITGTTQETQYF. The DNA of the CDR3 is TGTGCCAGCAGCATAACCGGGACCACTCAAGAGACCCAGTACTTC.

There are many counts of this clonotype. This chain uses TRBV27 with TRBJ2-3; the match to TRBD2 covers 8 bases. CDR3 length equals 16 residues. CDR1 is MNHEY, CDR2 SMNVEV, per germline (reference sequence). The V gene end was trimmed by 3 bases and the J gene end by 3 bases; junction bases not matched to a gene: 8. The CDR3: CASSFDGRGFTDTQYF. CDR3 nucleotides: TGTGCCAGCAGTTTCGACGGGAGGGGATTTACAGATACGCAGTATTTT.

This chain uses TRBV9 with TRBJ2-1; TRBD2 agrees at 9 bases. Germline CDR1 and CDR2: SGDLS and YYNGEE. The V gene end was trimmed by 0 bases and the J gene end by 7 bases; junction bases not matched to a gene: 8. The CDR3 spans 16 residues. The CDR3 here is CASSVVGAGGGNEQFF. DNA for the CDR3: TGTGCCAGCAGCGTAGTTGGAGCGGGGGGCGGTAATGAGCAGTTCTTC.

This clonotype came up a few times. CDR3 sequence (DNA): TGTGCCAGCAGCTTAGTTCAGGGGATGACTGAAGCTTTCTTT. Amino acid sequence: CASSLVQGMTEAFF. This sequence joins TRBV7-9 and TRBJ1-1; D may be TRBD1 (6 bases). In germline, CDR1 is SEHNR, CDR2 FQNEAQ (reference sequence). The V end was cut by 1 base, the J end by 5 bases, with 11 bases between. The CDR3 loop spans 14 amino acids.

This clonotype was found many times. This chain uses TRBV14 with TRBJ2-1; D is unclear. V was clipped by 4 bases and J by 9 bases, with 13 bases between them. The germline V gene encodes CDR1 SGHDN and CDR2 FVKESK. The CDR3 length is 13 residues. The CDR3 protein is CASSPARIGEQFF. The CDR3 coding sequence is TGTGCCAGCAGCCCAGCTCGTATCGGTGAGCAGTTCTTC.

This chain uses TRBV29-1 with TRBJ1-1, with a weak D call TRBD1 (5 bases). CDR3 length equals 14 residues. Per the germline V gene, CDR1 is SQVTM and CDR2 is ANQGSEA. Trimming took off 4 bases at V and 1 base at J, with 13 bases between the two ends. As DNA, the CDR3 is TGCAGCGTTGCTCTCTGGGGCAGGAACACTGAAGCTTTCTTT. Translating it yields CSVALWGRNTEAFF.

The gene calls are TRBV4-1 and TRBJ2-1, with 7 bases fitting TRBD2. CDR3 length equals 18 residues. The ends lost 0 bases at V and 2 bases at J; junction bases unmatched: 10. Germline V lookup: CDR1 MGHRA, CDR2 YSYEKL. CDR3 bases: TGCGCCAGCAGCCAAGATCGGGAAGCGGGAAACCCCTACAATGAGCAGTTCTTC. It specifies CASSQDREAGNPYNEQFF.

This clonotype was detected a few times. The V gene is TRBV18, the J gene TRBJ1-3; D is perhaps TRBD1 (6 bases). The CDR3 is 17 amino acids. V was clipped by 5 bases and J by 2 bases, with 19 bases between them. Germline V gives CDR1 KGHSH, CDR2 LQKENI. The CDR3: CASSTQGIKAAGNTIYF. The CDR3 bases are TGTGCCAGCTCAACACAGGGAATTAAGGCTGCTGGAAACACCATATATTTT.

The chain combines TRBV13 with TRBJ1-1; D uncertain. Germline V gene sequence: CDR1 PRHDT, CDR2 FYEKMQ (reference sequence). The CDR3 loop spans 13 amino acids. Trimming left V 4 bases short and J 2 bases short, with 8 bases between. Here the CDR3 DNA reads TGTGCCAGCAGCTCAAAATCAAACACTGAAGCTTTCTTT. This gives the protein CASSSKSNTEAFF.

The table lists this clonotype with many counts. In DNA, the CDR3 is TGTGCCAGCAGCGGACTAGCGGGAATAACCTACGAGCAGTACTTC. The encoded protein is CASSGLAGITYEQYF. The chain uses TRBV6-1 and TRBJ2-7, with TRBD2 matching over 12 bases. Losses at the gene ends were 6 bases for V and 2 bases for J; bases not matched to a gene: 5. Per germline, CDR1 MNHNS and CDR2 SASEGT. This CDR3 has 15 residues.

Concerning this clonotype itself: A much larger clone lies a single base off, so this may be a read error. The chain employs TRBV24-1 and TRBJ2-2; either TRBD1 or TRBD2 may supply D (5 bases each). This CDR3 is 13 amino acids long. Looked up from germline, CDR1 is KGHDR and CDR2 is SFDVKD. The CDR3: CATSGLDTGELSF. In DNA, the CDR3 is TGTGCCACCAGTGGCTTGGACACCGGGGAGCTGTCTTTT.

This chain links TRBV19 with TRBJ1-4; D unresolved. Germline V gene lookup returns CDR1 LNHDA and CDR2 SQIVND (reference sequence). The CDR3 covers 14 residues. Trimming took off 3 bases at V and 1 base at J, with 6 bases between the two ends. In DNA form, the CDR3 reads TGTGCCAGTAGTATCGGGATAACTAATGAAAAACTGTTTTTT. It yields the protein CASSIGITNEKLFF.

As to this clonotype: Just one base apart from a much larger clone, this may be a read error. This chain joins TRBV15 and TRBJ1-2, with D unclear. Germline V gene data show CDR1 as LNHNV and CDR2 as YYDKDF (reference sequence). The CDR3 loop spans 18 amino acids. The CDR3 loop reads CATGRDSSTGYEKEGYTF. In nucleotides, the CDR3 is TGTGCCACCGGCAGAGATTCCTCCACGGGATATGAAAAAGAAGGCTACACCTTC.